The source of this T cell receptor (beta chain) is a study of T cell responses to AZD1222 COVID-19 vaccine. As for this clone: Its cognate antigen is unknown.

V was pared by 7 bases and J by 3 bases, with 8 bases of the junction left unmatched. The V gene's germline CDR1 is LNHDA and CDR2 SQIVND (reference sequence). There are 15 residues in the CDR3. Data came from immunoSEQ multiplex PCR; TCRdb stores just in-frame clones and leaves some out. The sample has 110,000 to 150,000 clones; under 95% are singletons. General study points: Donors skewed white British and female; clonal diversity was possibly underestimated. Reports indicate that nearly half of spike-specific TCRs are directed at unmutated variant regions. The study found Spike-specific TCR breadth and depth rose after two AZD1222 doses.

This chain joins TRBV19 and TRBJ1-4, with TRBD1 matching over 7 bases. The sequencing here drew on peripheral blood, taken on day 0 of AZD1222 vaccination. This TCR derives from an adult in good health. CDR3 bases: TGTGCCAGTACTACCTTGGGGACAGCTAATGAAAAACTGTTTTTT. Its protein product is CASTTLGTANEKLFF.